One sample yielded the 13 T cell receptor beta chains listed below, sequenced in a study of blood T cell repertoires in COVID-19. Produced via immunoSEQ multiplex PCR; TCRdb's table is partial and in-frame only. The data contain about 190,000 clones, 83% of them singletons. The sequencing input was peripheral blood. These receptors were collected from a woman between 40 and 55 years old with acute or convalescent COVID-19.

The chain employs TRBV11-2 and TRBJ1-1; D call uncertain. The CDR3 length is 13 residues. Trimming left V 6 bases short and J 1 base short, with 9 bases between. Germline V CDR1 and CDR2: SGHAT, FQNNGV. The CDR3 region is CASRQHPNTEAFF. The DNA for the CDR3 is TGTGCCAGCAGACAGCACCCGAACACTGAAGCTTTCTTT.

This chain's CDR3 is CASSQVRREKLFF. The CDR3 region has the DNA TGTGCCAGCAGCCAAGTCAGGAGGGAAAAACTGTTTTTT. J is TRBJ1-4 and V is TRBV3-1 (or the pseudogene TRBV3-2); no firm D call. The germline V gene encodes CDR1 LGHDT and CDR2 YNNKEL (reference sequence). V lost 1 base, J lost 8 bases, and 8 bases lay in between. CDR3 length: 13 residues.

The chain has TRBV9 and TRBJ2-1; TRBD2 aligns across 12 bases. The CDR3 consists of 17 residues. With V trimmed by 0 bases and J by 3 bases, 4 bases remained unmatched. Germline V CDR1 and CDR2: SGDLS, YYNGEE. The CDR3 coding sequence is TGTGCCAGCAGCGTAGTACCTAGCGGGGGGGTCTACAATGAGCAGTTCTTC. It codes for CASSVVPSGGVYNEQFF.

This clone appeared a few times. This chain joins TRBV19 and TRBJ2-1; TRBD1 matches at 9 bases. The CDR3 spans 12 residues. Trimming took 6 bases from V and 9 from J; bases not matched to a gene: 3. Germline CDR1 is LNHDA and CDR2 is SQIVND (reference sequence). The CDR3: CASRTGGTEQFF. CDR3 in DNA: TGTGCCAGTAGGACAGGGGGTACTGAGCAGTTCTTC.

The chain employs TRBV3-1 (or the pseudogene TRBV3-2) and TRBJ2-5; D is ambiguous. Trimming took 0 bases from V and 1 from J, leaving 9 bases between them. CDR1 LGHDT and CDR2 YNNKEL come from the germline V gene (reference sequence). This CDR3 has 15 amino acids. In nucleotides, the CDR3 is TGTGCCAGCAGCCAAGAGGGCTTTCCCCAAGAGACCCAGTACTTC. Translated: CASSQEGFPQETQYF.

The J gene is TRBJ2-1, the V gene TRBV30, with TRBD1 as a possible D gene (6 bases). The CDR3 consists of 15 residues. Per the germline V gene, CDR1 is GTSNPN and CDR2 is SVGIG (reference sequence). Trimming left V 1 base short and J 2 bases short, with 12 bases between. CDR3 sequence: CAWSGRRGAYNEQFF. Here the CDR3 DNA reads TGTGCCTGGAGTGGGCGCAGGGGCGCCTACAATGAGCAGTTCTTC. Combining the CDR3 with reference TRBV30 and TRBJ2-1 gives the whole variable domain SQTIHQWPATLVQPVGSPLSLECTVEGTSNPNLYWYRQAAGRGLQLLFYSVGIGQISSEVPQNLSASRPQDRQFILSSKKLLLSDSGFYLCAWSGRRGAYNEQFFGPGTRLTVL.

The CDR3 bases are TGTGCCAGCAGCCAACCGACAGACTCTGGAAACACCATATATTTT. Protein product: CASSQPTDSGNTIYF. The chain couples TRBV14 to TRBJ1-3; perhaps TRBD1 as D (5 bases). From germline, CDR1 is SGHDN and CDR2 FVKESK. The length of the CDR3 is 15 residues. Trimming removed 2 bases at V and 0 bases at J, with 8 bases between.

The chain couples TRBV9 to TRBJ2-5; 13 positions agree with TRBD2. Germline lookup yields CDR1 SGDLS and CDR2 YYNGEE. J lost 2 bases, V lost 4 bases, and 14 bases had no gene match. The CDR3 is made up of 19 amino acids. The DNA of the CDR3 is TGTGCCAGCAGCCAAGACGAGACTAGCGGGGGGTGGAGGCAAGAGACCCAGTACTTC. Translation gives CASSQDETSGGWRQETQYF.

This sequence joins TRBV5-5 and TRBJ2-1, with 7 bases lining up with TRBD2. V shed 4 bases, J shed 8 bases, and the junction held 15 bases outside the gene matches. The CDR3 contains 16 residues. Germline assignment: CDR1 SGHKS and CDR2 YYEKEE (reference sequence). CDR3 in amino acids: CASSRYGGDLGDEQFF. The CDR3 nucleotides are TGTGCCAGCAGCCGGTATGGGGGGGACCTAGGGGATGAGCAGTTCTTC.

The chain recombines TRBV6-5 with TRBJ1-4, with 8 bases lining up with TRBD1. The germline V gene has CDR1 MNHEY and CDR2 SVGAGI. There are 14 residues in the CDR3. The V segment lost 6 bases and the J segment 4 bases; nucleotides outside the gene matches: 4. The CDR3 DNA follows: TGTGCCAGCAGCAACAGGGGGGGTAATGAAAAACTGTTTTTT. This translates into CASSNRGGNEKLFF.

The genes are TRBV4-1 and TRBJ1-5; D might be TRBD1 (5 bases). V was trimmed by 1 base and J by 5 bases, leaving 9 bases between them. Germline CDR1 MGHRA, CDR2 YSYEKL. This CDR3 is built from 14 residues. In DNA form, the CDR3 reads TGCGCCAGCAGCCAAGGGGGGGGGTATCAGCCCCAGCATTTT. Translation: CASSQGGGYQPQHF.

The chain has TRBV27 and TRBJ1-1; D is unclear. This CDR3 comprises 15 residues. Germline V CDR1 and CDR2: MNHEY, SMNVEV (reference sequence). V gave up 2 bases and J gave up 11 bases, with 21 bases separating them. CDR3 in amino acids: CASSLMTPPGRRAFF. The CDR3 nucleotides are TGTGCCAGCAGTTTAATGACACCCCCCGGTAGAAGGGCTTTCTTT.

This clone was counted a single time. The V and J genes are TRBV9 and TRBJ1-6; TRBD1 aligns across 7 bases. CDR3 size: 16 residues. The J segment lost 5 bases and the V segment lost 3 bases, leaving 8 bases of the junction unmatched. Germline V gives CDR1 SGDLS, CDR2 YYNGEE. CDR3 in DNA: TGTGCCAGCAGCGAGAGGACAGGCATGAATAATTCACCCCTCCACTTT. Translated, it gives CASSERTGMNNSPLHF. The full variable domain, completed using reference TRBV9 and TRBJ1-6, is DSGVTQTPKHLITATGQRVTLRCSPRSGDLSVYWYQQSLDQGLQFLIQYYNGEERAKGNILERFSAQQFPDLHSELNLSSLELGDSALYFCASSERTGMNNSPLHFGNGTRLTVT.